This T cell receptor (beta chain) emerged from a study of CD8 T cells in Susac syndrome (dated by TCRdb to about 2019). General notes on the study: Repertoire sequencing was used to test whether CD8+ T cell activation and differentiation in Susac syndrome was antigen driven. The study compared CD8+ T cell repertoire clonality among 11 to 12 healthy donors, around 14 Susac syndrome patients and about 16 multiple sclerosis patients.

Peripheral blood CD8+ and CD4+ T cells from healthy donors, Susac syndrome patients and multiple sclerosis patients were profiled by high-throughput TCR beta sequencing. The multiple sclerosis controls were treatment-naive patients who had stable or active relapsing-remitting disease and met the revised McDonald criteria. Bulk CD8+ and CD4+ T cells were purified magnetically by negative isolation, whereas CD8+ TEMRA cells were enriched by FACS. Blood was drawn into EDTA tubes, processed within 24 hours, and PBMCs were isolated by density gradient centrifugation. PBMCs intended for TCR sequencing were cryopreserved in liquid nitrogen and thawed later in a water bath at 37 degrees C. Purity of sorted or isolated CD4+, CD8+ and CD8+ TEMRA cells was at least 90%. RNA was extracted with the RNeasy kit and about 0.5 to 1 ug was reverse transcribed using random hexamers. TCR beta CDR3 regions were amplified with the immunoSEQ multiplex PCR assay covering 54 Vbeta and 13 Jbeta segments. PCR amplification bias was corrected by using a synthetic template baseline for primer optimization and computational correction. In the source study's methods: Reads were annotated to V, D and J genes per IMGT and analyzed with immunoSEQ Analyzer, keeping only productive sequences. To calculate clonality, Shannon entropy was normalized by log2 of the number of productive unique sequences and then subtracted from one. For each patient and control, public and private clones were evaluated within the 100 most prevalent clones. Clones were defined as Susac-specific when absent from the healthy and MS cohorts, from 1,000 to 1,100 published viral clones and from other ImmuneACCESS disease sequences. TCRdb reran the public reads through fastp at Q25 and MiXCR, keeping productive beta chains. Rows are combined by CDR3 protein, so each entry shows the most common genes and DNA. These V and J calls originate from TCRdb's pipeline instead of the authors' own analysis. The sample has 95,000 to 150,000 distinct CDR3 sequences on record, approximately 95% of them singletons. 0.25% to 0.35% of the sample is taken by the ten largest.

Note on this clonotype: Its antigen is currently not known. Nothing much larger sits one base from this clone, and base qualities are not available.

Trimmed from V: 7 bases; trimmed from J: 4 bases; junction bases lacking a gene match: 4. For CDR1 and CDR2, the germline V gene lists SQVTM and ANQGSEA. Inclusive of the bounding cysteine and phenylalanine, the CDR3 is 13 residues long. CDR3 DNA is the only sequence kept; it has 39 bases, read in frame from the first base. Study-level results and caveats: The number of individuals in the TCR sequencing and HLA analysis was acknowledged as relatively small.

The TCR comes from a human donor with multiple sclerosis. The sample was CD8+ T cells from PBMCs. The rearrangement combines TRBV29-1 with TRBJ2-1; 10 nucleotides in the junction match TRBD1. The DNA sequence reads TGCAGCGCCGACAGGGGGCGATACAATGAGCAGTTCTTC. Its coded protein is CSADRGRYNEQFF.